This TCR beta chain was sequenced in a study of T cell changes during pregnancy in multiple sclerosis. Sequencing was performed with immunoSEQ multiplex PCR; in TCRdb, only in-frame clones are kept and a portion is missing. This table holds some 20,000 clones, about 85% found once. CDR3 length: 12 amino acids. CDR1 is SGHAT and CDR2 is FQNNGV in the germline V gene. V dropped 3 bases and J dropped 5; count of bases not matched to a gene: 1. The gene calls are TRBV11-2 and TRBJ2-7, with 7 nucleotides matching TRBD1. The sequence was collected from a female donor in good health, enrolled as a control in a pregnancy study. The sample consisted of CD8+ T cells from peripheral blood mononuclear cells, taken in the third trimester of pregnancy. The CDR3 bases are TGTGCCAGCAGCTTTGACAGGGACGAGCAGTACTTC. It specifies CASSFDRDEQYF.